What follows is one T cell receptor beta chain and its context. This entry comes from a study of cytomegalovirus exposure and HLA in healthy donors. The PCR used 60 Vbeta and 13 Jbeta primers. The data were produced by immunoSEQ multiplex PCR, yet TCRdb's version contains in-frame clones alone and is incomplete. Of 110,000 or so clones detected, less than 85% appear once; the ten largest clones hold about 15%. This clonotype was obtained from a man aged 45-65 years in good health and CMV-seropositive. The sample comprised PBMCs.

In nucleotides, the CDR3 is TGTGCCAGCAGTCTGGAGATGGGCACTGAAGCTTTCTTT. Translation gives CASSLEMGTEAFF. V is TRBV2 and J is TRBJ1-1, with D unresolved. CDR1 SNHLY and CDR2 FYNNEI come from the germline V gene. The CDR3 has 13 amino acids. V lost 5 bases and J lost 4, with 11 bases in between.